The T cell receptor beta chain under discussion was sequenced for a study of cytomegalovirus exposure and HLA in healthy donors. Study outcomes and limitations: Among TCR beta chains, those listed as cytomegalovirus-associated numbered about 160. A few of the chains that were CMV-associated were confirmed in vitro to be specific for CMV antigens.

Concerning this clone itself: The antigen remains undetermined.

The V gene's germline CDR1 is LNHDA and CDR2 SQIVND (reference sequence). The CDR3 length is 14 residues. The V gene lost 5 bases and the J gene lost 2 bases, with 7 bases spanning the gap. Only in-frame clones appear in the TCRdb table, and some are missing; sequencing was by immunoSEQ multiplex PCR. Here the sample spans 120,000 or so clones, over 75% being singletons. The J gene is TRBJ1-6, the V gene TRBV19; D perhaps matches TRBD1 (5 bases). The TCR comes from a woman in her twenties or thirties in good health and CMV-seropositive. Sequencing was done on a sample of PBMCs. This CDR3 reads CASSLGPYNSPLHF. As DNA, the CDR3 is TGTGCCAGTAGTCTGGGGCCCTATAATTCACCCCTCCACTTT.